A selection of T cell receptor beta chains follows, all from one sample in a study of identical twins. One entry per CDR3 protein, called by TCRdb with MiXCR from the 5' RACE reads. The data hold 400,000 to 650,000 distinct CDR3 sequences, with less than 25% observed a single time. The same data also went into a second study, on T cells expressing NK-cell markers.

Input material: CD4+ T cells sorted from blood. These receptors were obtained from a woman aged 18-29 years in good health. The CDR3 runs from the conserved cysteine through the conserved F or W. Each record gives: J gene, V gene, D gene, CDR3 protein. The D gene is left open where the match is weak.

j_gene: TRBJ1-5
v_gene: TRBV7-9
d_gene: -
CDR3aa: CASSAISNQPQHF

j_gene: TRBJ2-1
v_gene: TRBV7-3
d_gene: TRBD2
CDR3aa: CASSPQGLAGGEQFF

j_gene: TRBJ2-7
v_gene: TRBV7-2
d_gene: -
CDR3aa: CASSLDSLSPNF

j_gene: TRBJ2-1
v_gene: TRBV6-2/TRBV6-3
d_gene: -
CDR3aa: CASSSLSREEQFF

j_gene: TRBJ2-2
v_gene: TRBV5-1
d_gene: -
CDR3aa: CASSLLASTGELFF

j_gene: TRBJ2-1
v_gene: TRBV7-2
d_gene: -
CDR3aa: CASSFTSDTYNEQFF

j_gene: TRBJ1-4
v_gene: TRBV6-5
d_gene: -
CDR3aa: CASSFRQGEKLFF

j_gene: TRBJ1-1
v_gene: TRBV6-5
d_gene: -
CDR3aa: CASSYSYGTEAFF

j_gene: TRBJ2-7
v_gene: TRBV10-3
d_gene: -
CDR3aa: CAISERSNSYEQYF

j_gene: TRBJ2-1
v_gene: TRBV7-9
d_gene: -
CDR3aa: CASGGEQFF

j_gene: TRBJ2-5
v_gene: TRBV5-1
d_gene: TRBD1
CDR3aa: CASSLATGTAQGTQYF

j_gene: TRBJ1-1
v_gene: TRBV25-1
d_gene: -
CDR3aa: CASSEQRGTEAFF

j_gene: TRBJ2-1
v_gene: TRBV7-8
d_gene: -
CDR3aa: CASSLEGKGSYNEQFF

j_gene: TRBJ1-3
v_gene: TRBV27
d_gene: TRBD1
CDR3aa: CASSSSGAGGNTIYF

j_gene: TRBJ1-1
v_gene: TRBV12-3/TRBV12-4
d_gene: TRBD1
CDR3aa: CASSLGTGVTEAFF

j_gene: TRBJ1-1
v_gene: TRBV2
d_gene: TRBD1
CDR3aa: CASNDRVNTEAFF

j_gene: TRBJ2-7
v_gene: TRBV20-1
d_gene: -
CDR3aa: CSANPDPMGEQYF

j_gene: TRBJ1-2
v_gene: TRBV12-3/TRBV12-4
d_gene: -
CDR3aa: CASSLGAWADFNYGYTF

j_gene: TRBJ1-1
v_gene: TRBV5-1
d_gene: -
CDR3aa: CASSLNTNTEAFF

j_gene: TRBJ2-7
v_gene: TRBV5-1
d_gene: -
CDR3aa: CASGRDGCYEQYF

j_gene: TRBJ2-7
v_gene: TRBV20-1
d_gene: -
CDR3aa: CSAKIQGAYEQYF

j_gene: TRBJ2-3
v_gene: TRBV7-9
d_gene: TRBD2
CDR3aa: CASSPRRGAGLTDTQYF